These 11 T cell receptor beta chains were sequenced from one sample in a study of CD8 T cells in ankylosing spondylitis. A single record per CDR3 protein comes from TCRdb applying MiXCR to the 5' RACE reads. The data contain 220,000 or so distinct CDR3 sequences, under 12% of them singletons. Input material: blood, either unsorted or a sorted T cell fraction (not recorded which). Receptors were obtained from a male donor with ankylosing spondylitis or in good health (not recorded which).

This clonotype has a count of ten or more. The chain couples TRBV5-4 to TRBJ2-5; D may be TRBD2 (6 bases). Deletions cut 0 bases from V and 5 bases from J, with 17 bases between. CDR3 length: 16 amino acids. From germline, CDR1 is SGHNT and CDR2 YYREEE (reference sequence). The CDR3 coding sequence is TGTGCCAGCAGCTTGGAGGAGGGCTTGATCAGGGAGACCCAGTACTTC. Residues: CASSLEEGLIRETQYF.

In this sample, this clonotype turned up many times. The V and J genes are TRBV7-9 and TRBJ1-6, with 9 bases matching TRBD1. Trimming removed 1 base from V and 12 bases from J; junction bases left unmatched: 7. CDR1 is SEHNR, CDR2 FQNEAQ, per germline (reference sequence). CDR3 length: 15 amino acids. CDR3 nucleotides: TGTGCCAGCAGCTTAGGGGACAGGGAGAGAATACCCCTCCACTTT. Protein product: CASSLGDRERIPLHF.

This clonotype has only a few counts. V and J are TRBV6-5 and TRBJ1-2, with D tentatively TRBD1 (5 bases). Germline CDR1 is MNHEY and CDR2 is SVGAGI. CDR3 length equals 14 residues. V lost 2 bases and J lost 4, with 11 bases in between. In DNA form, the CDR3 reads TGTGCCAGCAGTTACGACAGAATTGGCTATGGCTACACCTTC. Translated, it gives CASSYDRIGYGYTF.

This chain uses TRBV20-1 with TRBJ1-1, with 7 positions matching TRBD1. Germline V lookup: CDR1 DFQATT, CDR2 SNEGSKA (reference sequence). This CDR3 contains 14 residues. Losses at the gene ends were 3 bases for V and 0 bases for J; bases not matched to a gene: 4. The CDR3 loop is CSARRGQVNTEAFF. The CDR3 nucleotides are TGCAGTGCTAGGCGCGGACAGGTGAACACTGAAGCTTTCTTT.

The chain uses TRBV7-3 and TRBJ2-1; TRBD2 matches 7 bases. The CDR3 is 15 amino acids. Germline CDR1 SGHTA, CDR2 FQGTGA. CDR3 in DNA: TGTGCTACGACCTTAACCGGGGGGTCTGACAATGAGCAGTTCTTC. The encoded protein is CATTLTGGSDNEQFF.

This clonotype has ten or more counts. The rearrangement joins TRBV5-1 to TRBJ2-7; D unclear. V lost 0 bases, J lost 0 bases, and 10 bases lay in between. CDR1 is SGHRS, CDR2 YFSETQ, per germline. The CDR3 sequence is 15 residues long. The CDR3 spells CASSLDGFSSYEQYF. CDR3 nucleotides: TGCGCCAGCAGCTTGGATGGCTTTAGCTCCTACGAGCAGTACTTC.

This clonotype was seen repeatedly, ten times or more. This CDR3 reads CASTLGSSTDTQYF. The CDR3 bases are TGTGCCAGCACCCTCGGGAGCTCCACAGATACGCAGTATTTT. The genes are TRBV9 and TRBJ2-3; the D gene is possibly TRBD2 (6 bases). In germline, CDR1 is SGDLS, CDR2 YYNGEE. The CDR3 totals 14 residues. V was cut by 6 bases and J by 2 bases, with 13 bases left in between.

This clonotype was seen only a few times. The rearrangement joins TRBV25-1 to TRBJ2-3; no definite D call. V lost 6 bases, J lost 8 bases, and 15 bases lay in between. This CDR3 has 13 residues. Germline V gene data show CDR1 as MGHDK and CDR2 as SYGVNS. DNA for the CDR3: TGTGCCAGCAGCCACACCCCCATGGGTACGCAGTATTTT. Translating gives CASSHTPMGTQYF.

This clonotype was detected ten times or more. The chain employs TRBV12-3 or TRBV12-4 and TRBJ2-3, with D perhaps matching TRBD2 (6 bases). The ends were cut back, 2 bases at V and 4 bases at J, with 7 bases in the middle. The CDR3 has 13 amino acids. CDR3 sequence: CASSLSGADTQYF. The DNA of the CDR3 is TGTGCCAGCAGTTTATCGGGGGCAGATACGCAGTATTTT.

This clonotype has a count of ten or more. The chain uses TRBV20-1 and TRBJ2-5, with D perhaps assigned TRBD1 or TRBD2 (6 bases each). Germline V CDR1 and CDR2: DFQATT, SNEGSKA (reference sequence). The CDR3 covers 15 residues. Trimming took 1 base from V and 5 from J, leaving 17 bases between them. The CDR3 is CSARVGGGLRETQYF. The CDR3 nucleotides are TGCAGTGCTAGAGTCGGTGGGGGGCTCAGGGAGACCCAGTACTTC.

This clonotype was observed many times. V usage is TRBV12-3 or TRBV12-4 and J usage is TRBJ2-3; no definite D call. The CDR3 covers 14 residues. V lost 6 bases to trimming and J lost 0 bases, with 10 bases between them. The CDR3 here is CASSLEPSTDTQYF. Here the CDR3 DNA reads TGTGCCAGCAGCTTGGAACCTAGCACAGATACGCAGTATTTT.